The next 18 T cell receptor beta chains were all read from a single sample in a study of regulatory T cells in long-lasting Graves disease. Combining iRepertoire HTBI primers with Arm-PCR of CDR3 regions, the authors built TCR beta libraries. Via MiXCR, TCRdb re-called the multiplex PCR reads, giving one row per CDR3 protein. The sample contains roughly 420,000 distinct CDR3 sequences, roughly 16% of which appear only once. The time point denotes: newly diagnosed GD, antithyroid drugs for less than 3 months. Extracted RNA from PBMCs served as the source of the TCR library. Sample: peripheral blood mononuclear cells (PBMCs), taken at new diagnosis, from a patient treated with antithyroid drugs. The receptors derive from a female donor with Graves disease.

This clonotype was seen many times. The chain uses TRBV28 and TRBJ2-1; the D gene is possibly TRBD2 (6 bases). This CDR3 has 14 amino acids. The germline V gene has CDR1 MDHEN and CDR2 SYDVKM. The V end was cut by 4 bases, the J end by 0 bases, with 7 bases between. This chain's CDR3 is CASSYGSSYNEQFF. The DNA for the CDR3 is TGTGCCAGCAGTTACGGGAGCTCCTACAATGAGCAGTTCTTC.

This clonotype has at least ten counts. CDR3 nucleotide sequence: TGCAGTGCTAGATCTTCGGTCAGGTTTGTCTCTTCCCAAGAGACCCAGTACTTC. Encoded protein: CSARSSVRFVSSQETQYF. This chain uses TRBV20-1 with TRBJ2-5; unclear D gene. CDR3 length: 18 residues. Per the germline V gene, CDR1 is DFQATT and CDR2 is SNEGSKA (reference sequence). The V gene lost 2 bases and the J gene lost 1 base, with 23 bases spanning the gap.

About this clonotype itself: This may arise from a read error, as a much more abundant clone is one base away. The chain couples TRBV28 to TRBJ2-7; D is ambiguous. In germline, CDR1 is MDHEN, CDR2 SYDVKM. This CDR3 region has 11 residues. CDR3 protein: CASSFINEQCF. In DNA form, the CDR3 reads TGTGCCAGCAGTTTCATCAACGAGCAGTGCTTC.

This chain joins TRBV18 and TRBJ2-5; D gene ambiguous. Germline assignment: CDR1 KGHSH and CDR2 LQKENI. V was cut by 0 bases and J by 3 bases, with 11 bases left in between. The CDR3 contains 15 residues. CDR3 region: CASSPPTTYKETQYF. For the CDR3, the DNA is TGTGCCAGCTCACCACCGACGACCTACAAAGAGACCCAGTACTTC.

The rearrangement joins TRBV4-3 to TRBJ2-5; D uncertain. CDR3 length: 17 amino acids. Trimming pared 0 bases from V and 5 bases from J, leaving 19 bases between. CDR1 is LGHNA and CDR2 is YSLEER in the germline V gene. DNA for the CDR3: TGCGCCAGCAGCCAAGAATGGATCATTGGGGTTTGGGAGACCCAGTACTTC. This translates into CASSQEWIIGVWETQYF.

In regard to this clonotype: A much larger clone differs from this one at a single base, so this may be a read error. The rearrangement links TRBV27 to TRBJ2-7, with 16 bases aligning to TRBD2. The CDR3 totals 15 residues. CDR1 is MNHEY and CDR2 is SMNVEV in the germline V gene (reference sequence). Trimming removed 3 bases from V and 7 bases from J; junction bases left unmatched: 3. The CDR3 region has the DNA TGTGCCAGCAGTTTGGGACTAGCGGGGGGGAGTGAGCAGTACTTC. Protein product: CASSLGLAGGSEQYF.

This clonotype appeared many times. The rearrangement joins TRBV27 to TRBJ2-7; 9 nucleotides align to TRBD1. The V and J ends lost 4 bases and 4 bases, in that order; junction bases with no gene match: 8. Germline CDR1 reads MNHEY; CDR2 reads SMNVEV (reference sequence). The CDR3 sequence is 15 residues long. CDR3 residues: CASSWETGGGYEQYF. The CDR3 nucleotides read TGTGCCAGCAGTTGGGAGACAGGGGGAGGATACGAGCAGTACTTC.

The rearrangement uses TRBV20-1 and TRBJ2-5, with 9 bases matching TRBD1. The CDR3 has 13 residues. Trimming cost V 6 bases and J 2 bases; bases outside gene matches: 4. Germline V CDR1 and CDR2: DFQATT, SNEGSKA (reference sequence). The CDR3 DNA is TGCAGTGCCGAGGGACAGGGTCAAGAGACCCAGTACTTC. This codes for CSAEGQGQETQYF.

Ten or more counts support this clonotype. J is TRBJ1-1 and V is TRBV20-1; 10 bases line up with TRBD1. Germline CDR1 reads DFQATT; CDR2 reads SNEGSKA (reference sequence). The CDR3 sequence is 15 residues long. Trimming removed 6 bases from V and 4 bases from J; junction bases left unmatched: 11. The CDR3 nucleotides read TGCAGTGCCTCGACGATGGGACAGGGGAGCACTGAAGCTTTCTTT. It translates to CSASTMGQGSTEAFF.

This clonotype was counted ten times or more. The chain links TRBV6-5 to TRBJ1-1, with no clear D. Deletions cut 0 bases from V and 3 bases from J, with 23 bases between. Germline V CDR1 and CDR2: MNHEY, SVGAGI. The CDR3 has 19 residues. CDR3 nucleotide sequence: TGTGCCAGCAGTTACTCGATTTTATACAGCGATAGGCCTTACACTGAAGCTTTCTTT. Its protein is CASSYSILYSDRPYTEAFF.

This clonotype was observed at least ten times. The chain has TRBV6-1 and TRBJ2-3; possibly TRBD1 for D (6 bases). Per the germline V gene, CDR1 is MNHNS and CDR2 is SASEGT. V dropped 2 bases and J dropped 5 bases, with 20 bases sitting between them. The CDR3 runs to 17 residues. Here the CDR3 reads CASSELVGGGYGDTQYF. The DNA of the CDR3 is TGTGCCAGCAGTGAATTGGTTGGGGGCGGGTACGGAGATACGCAGTATTTT.

CDR3 sequence: CASSETRLQTQYF. DNA of the CDR3: TGTGCCAGCAGTGAAACCAGGTTACAGACCCAGTACTTC. The chain uses TRBV2 and TRBJ2-5; D is unresolved. Germline loops: CDR1 SNHLY, CDR2 FYNNEI. This CDR3 has 13 residues. V was cut by 2 bases and J by 6 bases, with 10 bases left in between.

The chain couples TRBV27 to TRBJ2-7; 8 bases line up with TRBD1. The CDR3 spans 14 residues. Germline CDR1 reads MNHEY; CDR2 reads SMNVEV (reference sequence). After removal of 4 bases from V and 0 bases from J, the junction contained 2 bases not matched to a gene. Written as DNA, the CDR3 is TGTGCCAGCAGTTGGACAGGGAGCTCCTACGAGCAGTACTTC. It translates to CASSWTGSSYEQYF.

The chain couples TRBV6-6 to TRBJ2-7, with D possibly TRBD1 on 7 matching bases. Germline CDR1 and CDR2: MNHNY and SVGAGI (reference sequence). CDR3 length: 15 residues. Trimming took off 0 bases at V and 1 base at J, with 10 bases between the two ends. The chain's CDR3 is CASSYSAGGSYEQYF. In DNA form, the CDR3 reads TGTGCCAGCAGTTACTCGGCAGGGGGGTCCTACGAGCAGTACTTC.

In this sample, this clonotype turned up many times. The V call is TRBV19, the J call TRBJ2-1, with 9 nucleotides matching TRBD2. Germline-derived CDR1 and CDR2 are LNHDA and SQIVND (reference sequence). J was trimmed by 10 bases and V by 2 bases; bases with no gene match: 3. The CDR3 has 13 residues. CDR3 nucleotide sequence: TGTGCCAGTAGTATAATAGCGGGAGCGGAGCAGTTCTTC. Amino acid sequence: CASSIIAGAEQFF.

The rearrangement uses TRBV6-1 and TRBJ2-1; D ambiguous. Germline assignment: CDR1 MNHNS and CDR2 SASEGT. Trimming removed 3 bases from V and 6 bases from J, with 15 bases in between. The CDR3 consists of 15 residues. The CDR3 loop reads CASSDGAGSGNEQFF. CDR3 sequence (DNA): TGTGCCAGCAGTGATGGAGCAGGATCCGGCAATGAGCAGTTCTTC.

The V call is TRBV11-2, the J call TRBJ1-1; 7 bases are a match to TRBD1. Germline loops: CDR1 SGHAT, CDR2 FQNNGV. The CDR3 covers 15 residues. The J segment lost 3 bases and the V segment lost 5 bases, leaving 9 bases of the junction unmatched. CDR3 sequence reads: CASSRAGQQDTEAFF. The CDR3 nucleotides read TGTGCCAGCAGCCGAGCGGGACAGCAGGACACTGAAGCTTTCTTT.

This clonotype was counted at least ten times. The chain links TRBV6-1 to TRBJ2-7; no definite D call. The length of the CDR3 is 12 residues. The germline gives CDR1 MNHNS, CDR2 SASEGT. Trimming cost V 4 bases and J 5 bases, with 9 bases left between them. CDR3 sequence (DNA): TGTGCCAGCAGTGTTCTCCGGGACGAGCAGTACTTC. Its translation: CASSVLRDEQYF.